The TCR beta chain described here comes from a study of cytomegalovirus exposure and HLA in healthy donors. Looked up from germline, CDR1 is GTSNPN and CDR2 is SVGIG (reference sequence). The V and J ends lost 0 bases and 3 bases respectively, with 13 bases between them. This CDR3 is 15 amino acids long. Concerning this clone itself: The antigen remains unidentified.

PCR used 60 Vbeta primers and 13 Jbeta primers. Method: immunoSEQ multiplex PCR; TCRdb's copy keeps in-frame clones and lacks some. This repertoire shows 100,000 to 120,000 clones, approximately 81% found once; its top ten account for 1.3%. General study findings and limits: Across donors, most TCRs were seen rarely, yet some public ones were widespread. The CMV antigen specificity of three CMV-associated chains was confirmed through in vitro analysis. Reports described diagnosis of cytomegalovirus status by the classifier as highly specific and sensitive. Later analysis indicated greater clonal expansion among HLA-associated TCR beta chains than among equally common other chains.

The sequence was collected from a man under 40 in good health and CMV-seronegative. Sequencing was done on a sample of PBMCs. This chain uses TRBV30 with TRBJ2-3; the D is unclear. The CDR3 DNA is TGTGCCTGGAGTGTAGGAGATGGTGGAACAGATACGCAGTATTTT. Amino acids: CAWSVGDGGTDTQYF.